This section outlines one T cell receptor (beta chain) sequence together with its context. The data stem from a study of T cells expressing NK-cell markers. TCRdb re-called the 5' RACE reads and shows each CDR3 protein once, DNA omitted. The table lists around 100,000 distinct CDR3 sequences. Germline-derived CDR1 and CDR2 are MDHEN and SYDVKM. This CDR3 has 14 amino acids. V usage is TRBV28 and J usage is TRBJ2-5. The TCR originated in a woman between 18 and 69 years old in good health. Sequencing was carried out using blood T cells: a sorted CD56 or NKG2C T cell subset, CD4+ or CD8+ T cells, or bulk PBMC T cells (not recorded which). The CDR3 sequence is CASSSSFFGEAQYF.